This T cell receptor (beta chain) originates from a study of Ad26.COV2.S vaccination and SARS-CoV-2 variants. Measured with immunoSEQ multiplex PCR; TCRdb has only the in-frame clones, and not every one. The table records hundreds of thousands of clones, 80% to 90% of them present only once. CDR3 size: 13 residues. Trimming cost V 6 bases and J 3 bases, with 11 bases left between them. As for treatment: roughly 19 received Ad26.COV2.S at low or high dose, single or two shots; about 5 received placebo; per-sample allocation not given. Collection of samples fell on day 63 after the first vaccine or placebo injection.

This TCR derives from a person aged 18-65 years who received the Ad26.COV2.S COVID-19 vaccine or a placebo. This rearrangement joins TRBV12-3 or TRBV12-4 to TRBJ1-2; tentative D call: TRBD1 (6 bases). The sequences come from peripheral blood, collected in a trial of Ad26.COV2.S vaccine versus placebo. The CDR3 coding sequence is TGTGCCAGCAGGGAGGGGGACCACTATGGCTACACCTTC. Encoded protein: CASREGDHYGYTF.